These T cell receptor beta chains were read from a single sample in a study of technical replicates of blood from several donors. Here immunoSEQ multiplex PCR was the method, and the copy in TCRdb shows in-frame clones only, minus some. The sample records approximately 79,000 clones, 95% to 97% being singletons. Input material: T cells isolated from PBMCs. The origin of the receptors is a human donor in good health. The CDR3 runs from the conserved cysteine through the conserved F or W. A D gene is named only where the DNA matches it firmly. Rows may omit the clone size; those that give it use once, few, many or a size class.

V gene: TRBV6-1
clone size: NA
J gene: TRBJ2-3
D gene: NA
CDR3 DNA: TGTGCCAGCAGAGCCTTTACTACGGATACGCAGTATTTT
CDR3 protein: CASRAFTTDTQYF

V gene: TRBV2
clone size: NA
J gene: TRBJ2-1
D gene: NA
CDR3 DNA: TGTGCCAGCAGTGAAAGCTGGAGCTCCTACAATGAGCAGTTCTTC
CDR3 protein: CASSESWSSYNEQFF

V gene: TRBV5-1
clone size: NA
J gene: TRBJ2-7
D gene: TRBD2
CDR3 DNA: TGCGCCAGCCAAGCGGGAGTGGGCGAGCAGTACTTC
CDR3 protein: CASQAGVGEQYF

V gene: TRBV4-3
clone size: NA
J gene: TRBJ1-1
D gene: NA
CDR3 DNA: TGCGCCAGCAGCCAAGAAACAGGGATGCCCACTGAAGCTTTCTTT
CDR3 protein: CASSQETGMPTEAFF

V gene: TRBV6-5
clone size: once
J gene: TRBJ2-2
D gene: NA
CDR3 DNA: TGTGCCAGCAGACCCCTCGAGGGAACCGGGGAGCTGTTTTTT
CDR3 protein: CASRPLEGTGELFF

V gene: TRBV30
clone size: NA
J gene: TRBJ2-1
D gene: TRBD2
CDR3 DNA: TGTGCCTGGGTGGTGGGCCTGACTAGCCTCATCTACAATGAGCAGTTCTTC
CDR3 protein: CAWVVGLTSLIYNEQFF

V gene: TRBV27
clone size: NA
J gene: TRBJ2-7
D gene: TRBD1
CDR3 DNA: TGTGCCAGCTATGGACAGGGCTACGAGCAGTACTTC
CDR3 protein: CASYGQGYEQYF

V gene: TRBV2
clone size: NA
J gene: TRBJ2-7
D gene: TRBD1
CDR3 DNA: TGTGCCAGCATTCGACAGGGCTTAGGCGAGCAGTACTTC
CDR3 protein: CASIRQGLGEQYF

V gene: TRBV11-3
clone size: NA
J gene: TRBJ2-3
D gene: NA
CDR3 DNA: TGTGCCAGCAGCTTAAGCCAGACAACAAGGGATACGCAGTATTTT
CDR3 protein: CASSLSQTTRDTQYF

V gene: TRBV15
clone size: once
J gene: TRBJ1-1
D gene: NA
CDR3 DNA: TGTGCCACCAGCAGAGATAGGGGTGTCACTGAAGCTTTCTTT
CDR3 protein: CATSRDRGVTEAFF

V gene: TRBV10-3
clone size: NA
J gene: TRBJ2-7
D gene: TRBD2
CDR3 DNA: TGTGCCATCAGTGGGACTAGCGGGAGCTACGAGCAGTACTTC
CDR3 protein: CAISGTSGSYEQYF

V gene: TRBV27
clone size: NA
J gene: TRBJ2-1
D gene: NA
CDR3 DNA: TGTGCCAGCAGTTCTGCGGGGTCCTACAATGAGCAGTTCTTC
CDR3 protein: CASSSAGSYNEQFF

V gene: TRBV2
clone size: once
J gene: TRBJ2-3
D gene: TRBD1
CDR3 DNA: TGTGCCAGCAGTCTGGACAGGGGGACAGATACGCAGTATTTT
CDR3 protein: CASSLDRGTDTQYF

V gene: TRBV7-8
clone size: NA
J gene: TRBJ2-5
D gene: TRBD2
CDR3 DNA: TGTGCCAGCACCCGGACTAGCGGGGATCAAGAGACCCAGTACTTC
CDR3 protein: CASTRTSGDQETQYF

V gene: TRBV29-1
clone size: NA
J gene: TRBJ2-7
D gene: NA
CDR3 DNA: TGCAGCGTTGAAGGGACACACTCCTACGAGCAGTACTTC
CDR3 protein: CSVEGTHSYEQYF

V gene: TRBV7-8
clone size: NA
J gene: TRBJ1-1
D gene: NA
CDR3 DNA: TGTGCCAGCAGCCCGGGACACCGGAACACTGAAGCTTTCTTT
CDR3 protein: CASSPGHRNTEAFF

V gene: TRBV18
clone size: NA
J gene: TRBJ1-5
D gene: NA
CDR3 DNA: TGTGCCAGCTCACCACTAGGACTTAGCAATCAGCCCCAGCATTTT
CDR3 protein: CASSPLGLSNQPQHF